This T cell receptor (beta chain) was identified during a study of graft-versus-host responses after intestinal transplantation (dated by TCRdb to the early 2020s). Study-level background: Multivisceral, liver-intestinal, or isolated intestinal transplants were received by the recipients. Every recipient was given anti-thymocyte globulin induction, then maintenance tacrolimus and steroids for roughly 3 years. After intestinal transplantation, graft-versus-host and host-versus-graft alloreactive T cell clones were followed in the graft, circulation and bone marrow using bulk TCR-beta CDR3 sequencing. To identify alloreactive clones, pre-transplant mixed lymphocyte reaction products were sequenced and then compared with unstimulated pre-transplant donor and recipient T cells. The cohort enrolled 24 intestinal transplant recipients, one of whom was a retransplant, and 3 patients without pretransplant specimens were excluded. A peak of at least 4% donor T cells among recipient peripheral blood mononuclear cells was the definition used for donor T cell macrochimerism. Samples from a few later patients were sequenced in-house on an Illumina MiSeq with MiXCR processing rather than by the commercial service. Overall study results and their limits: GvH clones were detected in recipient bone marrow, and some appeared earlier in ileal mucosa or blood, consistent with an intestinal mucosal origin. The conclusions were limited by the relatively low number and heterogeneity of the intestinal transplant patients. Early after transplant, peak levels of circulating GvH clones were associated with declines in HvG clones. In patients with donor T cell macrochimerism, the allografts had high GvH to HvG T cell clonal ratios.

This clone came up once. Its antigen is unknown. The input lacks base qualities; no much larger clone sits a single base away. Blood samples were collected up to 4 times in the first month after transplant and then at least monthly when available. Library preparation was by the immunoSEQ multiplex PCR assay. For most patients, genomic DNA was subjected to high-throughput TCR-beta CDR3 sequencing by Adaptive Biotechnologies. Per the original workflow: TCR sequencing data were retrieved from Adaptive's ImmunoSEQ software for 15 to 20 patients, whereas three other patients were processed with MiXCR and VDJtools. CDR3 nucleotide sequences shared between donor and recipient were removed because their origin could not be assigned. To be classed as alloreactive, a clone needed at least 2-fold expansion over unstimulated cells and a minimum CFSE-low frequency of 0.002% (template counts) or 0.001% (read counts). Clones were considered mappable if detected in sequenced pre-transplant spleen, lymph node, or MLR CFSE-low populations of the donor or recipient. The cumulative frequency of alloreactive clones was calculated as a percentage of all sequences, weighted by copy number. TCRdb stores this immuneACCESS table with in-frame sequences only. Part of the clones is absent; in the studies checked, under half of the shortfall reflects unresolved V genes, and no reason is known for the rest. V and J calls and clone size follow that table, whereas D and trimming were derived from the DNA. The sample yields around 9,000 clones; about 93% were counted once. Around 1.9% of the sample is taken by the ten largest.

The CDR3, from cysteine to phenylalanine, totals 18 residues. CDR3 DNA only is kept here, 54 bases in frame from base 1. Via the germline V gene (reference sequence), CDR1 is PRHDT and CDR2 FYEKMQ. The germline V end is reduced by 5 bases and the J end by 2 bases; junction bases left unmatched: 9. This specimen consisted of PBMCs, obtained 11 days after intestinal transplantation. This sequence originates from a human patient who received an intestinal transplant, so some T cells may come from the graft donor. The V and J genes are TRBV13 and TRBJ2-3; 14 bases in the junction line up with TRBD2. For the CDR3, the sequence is CASSEGTSGGSYTDTQYF. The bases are TGTGCCAGCAGCGAGGGGACTAGCGGGGGTTCATACACAGATACGCAGTATTTT.